This T cell receptor (beta chain) is from a study of intratumoral heterogeneity in liver cancer. Clones were sequenced by immunoSEQ multiplex PCR, and TCRdb holds only the in-frame ones, with some missing. The table includes about 20,000 clones, around 75% detected once. Samples came from areas without visible necrosis or hemorrhage. V was pared by 1 base and J by 0 bases, with 7 bases between. This CDR3 is built from 15 residues. Germline V CDR1 and CDR2: MGHRA, YSYEKL. This chain uses TRBV4-1 with TRBJ1-3, with D unresolved. The input for sequencing was tumor-adjacent normal tissue, taken before any cancer treatment. The sequence was obtained from a woman in her seventies with hepatocellular carcinoma. CDR3 protein: CASSQGLLSGNTIYF. In nucleotides, the CDR3 is TGCGCCAGCAGCCAAGGCTTACTCTCTGGAAACACCATATATTTT.